The 8 T cell receptor beta chains below were found in one sample sequenced in a study of T cell responses to AZD1222 COVID-19 vaccine. The method was immunoSEQ multiplex PCR; TCRdb's version includes in-frame clones alone and lacks a portion of them. This sample has under 110,000 clones; roughly 87% occur once, and the top ten carry 16%. The sequences come from peripheral blood, collected on day 0 of AZD1222 vaccination. The receptors derive from an adult in good health.

The chain employs TRBV29-1 and TRBJ2-1; D is unclear. From germline, CDR1 is SQVTM and CDR2 ANQGSEA. The V end was cut by 2 bases, the J end by 7 bases, with 6 bases between. The length of the CDR3 is 11 residues. CDR3 nucleotide sequence: TGCAGCGTTGAAAGGGTTAATGAGCAGTTCTTC. Its translation is CSVERVNEQFF.

This clone was seen a single time. The V and J genes are TRBV10-3 and TRBJ1-1; D unresolved. Germline lookup yields CDR1 ENHRY and CDR2 SYGVKD. The ends were cut back, 6 bases at V and 0 bases at J, with 8 bases in the middle. The CDR3 totals 13 residues. This CDR3 reads CAISVEMNTEAFF. In nucleotides, the CDR3 is TGTGCCATCAGCGTAGAGATGAACACTGAAGCTTTCTTT.

The chain has TRBV11-2 and TRBJ1-2, with D uncertain. Germline V gene lookup returns CDR1 SGHAT and CDR2 FQNNGV. This CDR3 is 14 amino acids long. The V end was cut by 4 bases, the J end by 0 bases, with 9 bases between. The CDR3 sequence is CASSSLRANYGYTF. The CDR3 nucleotides read TGTGCCAGCAGCTCCCTTCGGGCTAACTATGGCTACACCTTC.

The V call is TRBV9, the J call TRBJ2-7, with unresolved D. The CDR3 loop spans 15 amino acids. The germline V gene encodes CDR1 SGDLS and CDR2 YYNGEE. The ends were cut back, 1 base at V and 2 bases at J, with 13 bases in the middle. The CDR3 DNA reads TGTGCCAGCAGCGTACAGGACGGTGAGGCCTACGAGCAGTACTTC. Residues: CASSVQDGEAYEQYF.

The genes are TRBV7-2 and TRBJ2-7, with 8 nucleotides matching TRBD2. V dropped 2 bases and J dropped 5; count of bases not matched to a gene: 2. In germline, CDR1 is SGHTA, CDR2 FQGNSA. The CDR3 extends over 13 amino acids. Written as DNA, the CDR3 is TGTGCCAGCAGCTTATGGACTAGCAACGAGCAGTACTTC. Translation gives CASSLWTSNEQYF.

CDR3 coding DNA: TGTGCCAGCAGGAAGACAGGGGCTATATTGAACACTGAAGCTTTCTTT. Its protein is CASRKTGAILNTEAFF. The rearrangement links TRBV5-4 to TRBJ1-1; 8 bases fit TRBD1. V gave up 5 bases and J gave up 0 bases; unmatched junction bases: 9. Germline lookup yields CDR1 SGHNT and CDR2 YYREEE (reference sequence). The CDR3 is 16 amino acids.

J is TRBJ1-1 and V is TRBV11-3; possibly TRBD1 for D (6 bases). Looked up from germline, CDR1 is SGHNT and CDR2 is YENEEA. There are 14 residues in the CDR3. Deletions cut 5 bases from V and 0 bases from J, with 10 bases between. The CDR3 bases are TGTGCCAGCAGCCCCTCAGGGGTGAACACTGAAGCTTTCTTT. Its protein product is CASSPSGVNTEAFF.

CDR3 sequence reads: CAISESALKRDTQYF. The CDR3 nucleotides are TGTGCCATCAGTGAGTCCGCGCTCAAGCGTGATACGCAGTATTTT. J is TRBJ2-3 and V is TRBV10-3; D is ambiguous. V lost 0 bases and J 6 bases, leaving 13 bases between the germline ends. The CDR3 length is 15 residues. Germline-derived CDR1 and CDR2 are ENHRY and SYGVKD.